This record looks at one TCR beta chain sequence and its context. The sample comes from a study of patients and donors after allogeneic stem cell transplantation. TCRdb ran MiXCR on the RT-PCR reads and lists one entry per CDR3 protein. The sample has over 150,000 distinct CDR3 sequences, more than 35% seen once. V was clipped by 3 bases and J by 3 bases; unmatched bases: 6. The germline gives CDR1 SGDLS, CDR2 YYNGEE. The CDR3 loop spans 17 amino acids. The rearrangement uses TRBV9 and TRBJ2-2; 12 bases line up with TRBD2. The sequence was obtained from a human donor who was either an allogeneic HSCT recipient or a stem cell or donor lymphocyte infusion donor (not recorded which). It is not recorded whose cells these are; they may come from a transplant donor. The sequenced material came from blood, either unsorted or a sorted T cell fraction (not recorded which). The CDR3 DNA sequence: TGTGCCAGCAGCGCGTCTAGCGGGAGGGCCTACACCGGGGAGCTGTTTTTT. This translates into CASSASSGRAYTGELFF.